The rows below give T cell receptor beta chains drawn from one sample of a study of control samples from healthy donors and cancer patients. Profiling relied on immunoSEQ multiplex PCR, and the TCRdb table lists in-frame clones only, not all of them. The data hold 110,000 to 150,000 clones, with 70% to 90% observed a single time. The sequenced sample consisted of blood. Receptors originate from a woman in her thirties in good health. The CDR3 runs from the conserved cysteine through the conserved F or W. D genes are given only for firm matches. Size tells how often a clone was seen (once, few, many) or the class of an expanded clone, and some rows leave it out.

>TRBJ1-2|once|TRBV27|TRBD1
TGTGCCAGCACGCCTGCCGGGACAGGGGGTTTTCCTTATGGCTACACCTTC
CASTPAGTGGFPYGYTF
>TRBJ2-4|.|TRBV19|.
TGTGCCAGTAGTATAGCGCAGGGGGGGAACATTCAGTACTTC
CASSIAQGGNIQYF
>TRBJ1-2|.|TRBV29-1|.
TGCAGCGTTGAAGTGGGCGCTGGCTACACCTTC
CSVEVGAGYTF
>TRBJ2-3|.|TRBV5-1|.
TGCGCCAGCAGCTTGTCCTCTGGCACAGATACGCAGTATTTT
CASSLSSGTDTQYF
>TRBJ1-1|.|TRBV7-8|.
TGTGCCAGCAGCTTAGCGGGGGGGGCCTCCAGCTCTTTCTTT
CASSLAGGASSSFF
>TRBJ2-7|.|TRBV11-2|TRBD2
TGTGCCAGCAGCCCAAATCTAGCGGGAGTAGGCGAGCAGTACTTC
CASSPNLAGVGEQYF
>TRBJ2-6|.|TRBV5-1|.
TGCGCCAGCAGCTTGGCATCTAGGGGGAGCTCTGGGGCCAACGTCCTGACTTTC
CASSLASRGSSGANVLTF
>TRBJ2-2|.|TRBV12-3/TRBV12-4|.
TGTGCCAGCAGTTTTAATCCCACCGGGGAGCTGTTTTTT
CASSFNPTGELFF
>TRBJ2-6|.|TRBV19|TRBD1
TGTGCCAGTAGTCAGACAGGGGTTTCCTCTGGGGCCAACGTCCTGACTTTC
CASSQTGVSSGANVLTF
>TRBJ1-1|.|TRBV3-1/TRBV3-2|.
TGTGCCAGCAGCGTCGTAAAGAACACTGAAGCTTTCTTT
CASSVVKNTEAFF
>TRBJ2-2|few|TRBV18|TRBD2
TGTGCCAGCTCACCAAGTGCGGGAGGGATGAACACCGGGGAGCTGTTTTTT
CASSPSAGGMNTGELFF
>TRBJ2-4|.|TRBV4-2|TRBD2
TGTGCCAGCAGCCAAGAGAGCGGCGGGGGCAAAAACATTCAGTACTTC
CASSQESGGGKNIQYF
>TRBJ2-7|.|TRBV9|TRBD1
TGTGCCAGCAGCGACCCAACTTCAGGGGGAGTGGGCGAGCAGTACTTC
CASSDPTSGGVGEQYF
>TRBJ1-1|.|TRBV18|TRBD1
TGTGCCAGCTCACCACAAAACAGGGGGCGCGACACTGAAGCTTTCTTT
CASSPQNRGRDTEAFF
>TRBJ1-2|.|TRBV4-2|.
TGTGCCAGCAGCCAAAGGACGGGACCGCCGTTTTACTATGGCTACACCTTC
CASSQRTGPPFYYGYTF
>TRBJ2-3|.|TRBV2|TRBD2
TGTGCCAGCAGTGCCCTAGCGGCCGGGGGTACGCAGTATTTT
CASSALAAGGTQYF
>TRBJ1-1|.|TRBV11-3|.
TGTGCCAGCAGCTTCCAGGGATCCACTGAAGCTTTCTTT
CASSFQGSTEAFF
>TRBJ1-2|once|TRBV25-1|TRBD1
TGTGCCAGCAGTCGGGACAGCAACTATGGCTACACCTTC
CASSRDSNYGYTF
>TRBJ1-1|.|TRBV7-2|TRBD1
TGTGCCAGCAGTCTACAGGGGGGCTACACTGAAGCTTTCTTT
CASSLQGGYTEAFF
>TRBJ1-4|.|TRBV24-1|.
TGTGCCACCAGTGATTTGTCCGTTCTGACAGACTTTGCAACTAATGAAAAACTGTTTTTT
CATSDLSVLTDFATNEKLFF
>TRBJ1-4|once|TRBV2|.
TGTGCCAGCACCCCTTCTCCCATTCAACTGTTTTTT
CASTPSPIQLFF
>TRBJ2-1|.|TRBV29-1|TRBD2
TGCAGCGTTGAAGACCCTAGGACTAGCGGGAGTCCCAATGAGCAGTTCTTC
CSVEDPRTSGSPNEQFF
>TRBJ2-1|.|TRBV12-5|TRBD2
TGTGCTAGTGGTTTGGCGGGGACTAGCGGTTACAATGAGCAGTTCTTC
CASGLAGTSGYNEQFF
>TRBJ2-1|.|TRBV7-2|.
TGTGCCAGCAGCCCCAGGGGGACTCCTAGGGGGAGGGAGCAGTTCTTC
CASSPRGTPRGREQFF
>TRBJ2-7|.|TRBV19|TRBD2
TGTGCCAGTAGTATGGGCGGACTAGCGGGAGACTTCTACGAGCAGTACTTC
CASSMGGLAGDFYEQYF
>TRBJ1-3|.|TRBV30|.
TGTGCCTGGAGTTCGGGGGCTGGAAACACCATATATTTT
CAWSSGAGNTIYF
>TRBJ2-1|.|TRBV28|.
TGTGCCAGCAGACTATCTTACAATGAGCAGTTCTTC
CASRLSYNEQFF
>TRBJ1-6|.|TRBV4-1|TRBD1
TGCGCCAGCAGCCGCACGCAGGGGGCGCAGCGTTCACCCCTCCACTTT
CASSRTQGAQRSPLHF
>TRBJ2-7|.|TRBV5-1|TRBD1
TGCGCCAGCAGCTTCGCCGGGACAGGTTTCAGCGAGCAGTACTTC
CASSFAGTGFSEQYF
>TRBJ2-1|.|TRBV6-5|TRBD1
TGTGCCAGCAGACCGACAGGGAGCTCCTACAATGAGCAGTTCTTC
CASRPTGSSYNEQFF
>TRBJ1-5|few|TRBV18|.
TGTGCCAGCTCACCACAAGGGATTTATCAGCCCCAGCATTTT
CASSPQGIYQPQHF
>TRBJ1-5|.|TRBV28|.
TGTGCCAGCAGTTTTGATGCCCTGTGGCCCCAGCATTTT
CASSFDALWPQHF
>TRBJ2-1|.|TRBV18|TRBD1
TGTGCCAGCTCACCTTGGGCAGGGGGCACCTACAATGAGCAGTTCTTC
CASSPWAGGTYNEQFF
>TRBJ2-7|once|TRBV28|.
TGTGCCAGCATCCCCGACGCGGGACACCCCTACGAGCAGTACTTC
CASIPDAGHPYEQYF
>TRBJ2-2|.|TRBV29-1|.
TGCAGCGTTGAAGAGCGGGACCTTACCGGGGAGCTGTTTTTT
CSVEERDLTGELFF
>TRBJ2-2|.|TRBV2|.
TGTGCCAGCAGAAAGTACGGAGGGTACACCGGGGAGCTGTTTTTT
CASRKYGGYTGELFF